The 17 T cell receptor beta chains reported below all come from one sample, sequenced in a study of CD8+CD57+ T cells in acquired aplastic anemia. Profiling that covered TCR beta VDJ and CDR3 relied on genomic DNA as its template. From the reads, TCRdb called clonotypes with MiXCR, one entry per CDR3 protein. Here the sample spans 200,000 to 250,000 distinct CDR3 sequences, 60% to 65% being singletons. Sequences were obtained from sorted CD4+, CD8+, or CD8+CD57+ T cells (not recorded which) from PBMCs. These receptors originate from a human donor in good health.

This clonotype was detected many times. This chain connects TRBV27 to TRBJ2-1, with 8 bases fitting TRBD1. From germline, CDR1 is MNHEY and CDR2 SMNVEV (reference sequence). With 5 bases clipped from V and 10 bases from J, the junction kept 10 bases outside the gene matches. The CDR3 totals 14 residues. CDR3 in DNA: TGTGCCAGCAGTCCAGGACAGGGTTTTAGAGAGCAGTTCTTC. Its translation is CASSPGQGFREQFF.

This clonotype was picked up many times. The chain joins TRBV9 to TRBJ2-5; D perhaps matches TRBD2 (6 bases). The CDR3 has 16 amino acids. V was pared by 3 bases and J by 5 bases, with 20 bases between. From germline, CDR1 is SGDLS and CDR2 YYNGEE. CDR3: CASSAGGTLTGETQYF. In DNA, the CDR3 is TGTGCCAGCAGCGCCGGCGGGACGTTAACGGGGGAGACCCAGTACTTC.

The chain carries TRBV20-1 and TRBJ1-1; possibly TRBD1 for D (5 bases). The V gene lost 6 bases and the J gene lost 0 bases, with 17 bases spanning the gap. The CDR3 length is 15 residues. From germline, CDR1 is DFQATT and CDR2 SNEGSKA (reference sequence). CDR3 DNA sequence: TGCAGTGCCCAGAGTGCTGAGGGGCTGAACACTGAAGCTTTCTTT. Amino acid sequence: CSAQSAEGLNTEAFF.

This clonotype was recorded only once. This chain uses TRBV20-1 with TRBJ2-3, with a weak D call TRBD1 (7 bases). The CDR3 extends over 15 amino acids. Germline V gives CDR1 DFQATT, CDR2 SNEGSKA (reference sequence). The V gene lost 3 bases and the J gene lost 3 bases, with 16 bases spanning the gap. The CDR3 sequence: CSASLSRGRTDTQYF. The CDR3 DNA is TGCAGTGCTAGTTTGAGCAGGGGGAGGACAGATACGCAGTATTTT.

The rearrangement links TRBV29-1 to TRBJ1-1; possibly TRBD1 for D (5 bases). The CDR3 is 13 residues long. The germline V gene encodes CDR1 SQVTM and CDR2 ANQGSEA. V lost 1 base, J lost 6 bases, and 12 bases lay in between. CDR3 loop: CSVEATGRAEAFF. The CDR3, as DNA: TGCAGCGTTGAAGCAACAGGAAGGGCTGAAGCTTTCTTT.

At least ten counts were recorded for this clonotype. The J gene is TRBJ1-2, the V gene TRBV28; TRBD1 matches 7 bases. V shed 7 bases and J 8 bases; nucleotides not matched to a gene: 7. Germline V gene sequence: CDR1 MDHEN, CDR2 SYDVKM. The CDR3 spans 12 residues. The CDR3 nucleotides read TGTGCCAGCACTACAGGGGCGGGAGGCTACACCTTC. Its translation: CASTTGAGGYTF.

This sequence joins TRBV2 and TRBJ2-7; D gene ambiguous. From germline, CDR1 is SNHLY and CDR2 FYNNEI. This CDR3 is built from 13 residues. The V end was cut by 10 bases, the J end by 3 bases, with 16 bases between. Here the CDR3 DNA reads TGTGCCATCACCCCCCTCGTCGACTACGAGCAGTACTTC. Translation gives CAITPLVDYEQYF.

The CDR3 spells CASSLGPGNYEQYF. The CDR3 region has the DNA TGTGCCAGCAGCTTAGGTCCAGGGAACTACGAGCAGTACTTC. The V call is TRBV7-3, the J call TRBJ2-7; the D gene is possibly TRBD1 (5 bases). This CDR3 comprises 14 residues. The germline V gene has CDR1 SGHTA and CDR2 FQGTGA. V was cut by 2 bases and J by 3 bases, with 11 bases left in between.

The chain is built from TRBV7-2 and TRBJ2-1; D remains unclear. Germline CDR1 reads SGHTA; CDR2 reads FQGNSA. This CDR3 contains 13 residues. Trimming pared 3 bases from V and 5 bases from J, leaving 8 bases between. CDR3 sequence (DNA): TGTGCCAGCAGCTTTTCGGAAAACAATGAGCAGTTCTTC. This sequence encodes CASSFSENNEQFF.

The chain is built from TRBV10-3 and TRBJ2-1; D may be TRBD2 (5 bases). Trimming took off 0 bases at V and 9 bases at J, with 9 bases between the two ends. CDR1 and CDR2 from the germline V gene are ENHRY and SYGVKD. This CDR3 is built from 13 residues. The CDR3 loop reads CAISESKAVEQFF. DNA for the CDR3: TGTGCCATCAGTGAGTCGAAAGCGGTTGAGCAGTTCTTC.

The rearrangement links TRBV2 to TRBJ1-6; TRBD1 aligns across 7 bases. Trimming cost V 8 bases and J 5 bases; bases outside gene matches: 9. CDR1 is SNHLY and CDR2 is FYNNEI in the germline V gene. This CDR3 is built from 15 residues. CDR3 protein: CASEGQANNNSPLHF. The CDR3 DNA reads TGTGCCAGCGAAGGACAGGCGAACAATAATTCACCCCTCCACTTT.

The V and J genes are TRBV12-3 or TRBV12-4 and TRBJ1-6; perhaps TRBD1 as D (5 bases). V was trimmed by 3 bases and J by 9 bases, leaving 12 bases between them. This CDR3 has 14 residues. CDR3 in amino acids: CASSFEGLVSPLHF. The CDR3 DNA reads TGTGCCAGCAGTTTTGAGGGACTAGTTTCACCCCTCCACTTT.

The CDR3 sequence: CSAPLAGGIGELFF. The CDR3 coding sequence is TGCAGTGCGCCTCTAGCGGGAGGAATCGGGGAGCTGTTTTTT. The chain is built from TRBV20-1 and TRBJ2-2; 11 bases are shared with TRBD2. This CDR3 contains 14 residues. With V trimmed by 6 bases and J by 7 bases, 7 bases remained unmatched. Per the germline V gene, CDR1 is DFQATT and CDR2 is SNEGSKA (reference sequence).

A word on this clonotype: A much larger clone sits a single nucleotide away, making a read error possible. This chain joins TRBV5-1 and TRBJ2-2; D possibly corresponds to TRBD1 (6 bases). This CDR3 region has 15 residues. Germline V lookup: CDR1 SGHRS, CDR2 YFSETQ. CDR3 DNA sequence: TGCGCCAGTTGTCCCGGGACACTGAACGCCGGGGAGCTGTTTTTT. This translates into CASCPGTLNAGELFF. Complete variable domain (other parts from reference TRBV5-1 and TRBJ2-2): KAGVTQTPRYLIKTRGQQVTLSCSPISGHRSVSWYQQTPGQGLQFLFEYFSETQRNKGNFPGRFSGRQFSNSRSEMNVSTLELGDSALYLCASCPGTLNAGELFFGEGSRLTVL.

The chain joins TRBV25-1 to TRBJ2-1; D may be TRBD1 (5 bases). The CDR3 contains 13 residues. The V gene's germline CDR1 is MGHDK and CDR2 SYGVNS. V was trimmed by 8 bases and J by 6 bases, leaving 14 bases between them. The CDR3 region has the DNA TGTGCCAGCTTAGGTCAGGGAAGCAATGAGCAGTTCTTC. Its translation is CASLGQGSNEQFF.

The J gene is TRBJ2-7, the V gene TRBV7-3; TRBD2 agrees at 11 bases. This CDR3 is 15 amino acids long. J gave up 3 bases and V 11 bases, and 12 bases lay outside the gene matches. Germline V lookup: CDR1 SGHTA, CDR2 FQGTGA. In nucleotides, the CDR3 is TGTGCCTGCCGGAAGGGACTAGCGGAGGGCTACGAGCAGTACTTC. Amino acids: CACRKGLAEGYEQYF. Full variable domain (outside the CDR3, taken from reference TRBV7-3 and TRBJ2-7): GAGVSQTPSNKVTEKGKYVELRCDPISGHTALYWYRQSLGQGPEFLIYFQGTGAADDSGLPNDRFFAVRPEGSVSTLKIQRTERGDSAVYLCACRKGLAEGYEQYFGPGTRLTVT.

This clonotype has at least ten counts. This sequence joins TRBV27 and TRBJ2-7; 7 nucleotides match TRBD2. CDR3 length equals 15 residues. Germline V lookup: CDR1 MNHEY, CDR2 SMNVEV (reference sequence). The V and J ends lost 3 bases and 2 bases, in that order; junction bases with no gene match: 7. DNA of the CDR3: TGTGCCAGCAGTTTTACTAGCGACCCTACCTACGAGCAGTACTTC. This translates into CASSFTSDPTYEQYF.